This T cell receptor beta chain derives from a study of OX40 agonist ivuxolimab in advanced cancers. Study-level information: Intravenous ivuxolimab at 0.01 to 10 mg/kg was given to patients every 2 weeks. Those enrolled were less than 85% male, with a mean age of around 55 years and ages from about 20 to 90.

This CDR3 region has 16 residues. Trimming removed 2 bases from V and 3 bases from J; junction bases left unmatched: 8. The germline gives CDR1 MNHEY, CDR2 SMNVEV (reference sequence). The assay was immunoSEQ multiplex PCR, and TCRdb's table has in-frame clones only and misses some. Altogether tens of thousands of clones are present, more than 80% being singletons, with the ten largest covering approximately 2.8%. There are many counts of this clone. Its antigen is not known. Overall study findings and caveats: Several nonresponders also turned out to have low normalized T-cell clonal expansion. Doses of 0.1 to 3.0 mg/kg were accompanied by clonal expansion of CD4+ and CD8+ blood T cells by week 6.

J is TRBJ2-7 and V is TRBV27; TRBD1 matches at 9 bases. This TCR derives from an adult with an advanced solid tumor such as melanoma, head and neck, liver or kidney cancer. The starting material was CD4+ or CD8+ T cells sorted from blood, obtained in a trial of the OX40 agonist ivuxolimab. The CDR3 here is CASSLRGQGQGYEQYF. CDR3 coding DNA: TGTGCCAGCAGTTTACGGGGACAGGGCCAGGGCTACGAGCAGTACTTC.